This T cell receptor beta chain emerged from a study of control samples from healthy donors and cancer patients. Measured with immunoSEQ multiplex PCR; TCRdb has only the in-frame clones, and not every one. The sample has tens of thousands of clones, around 80% seen once. In germline, CDR1 is SGHRS, CDR2 YFSETQ. V was trimmed by 3 bases and J by 0 bases, leaving 9 bases between them. The CDR3 has 15 amino acids. The chain recombines TRBV5-1 with TRBJ2-2; tentatively, D is TRBD1 or TRBD2 (5 bases each). The source material was blood. The source is a woman aged 55-69 years in good health. The CDR3 sequence: CASSSGPTNTGELFF. CDR3 sequence (DNA): TGCGCCAGCAGCTCGGGACCAACGAACACCGGGGAGCTGTTTTTT. Full variable domain (rest looked up from reference TRBV5-1 and TRBJ2-2): KAGVTQTPRYLIKTRGQQVTLSCSPISGHRSVSWYQQTPGQGLQFLFEYFSETQRNKGNFPGRFSGRQFSNSRSEMNVSTLELGDSALYLCASSSGPTNTGELFFGEGSRLTVL.